The 9 T cell receptor beta chains reported below all come from one sample, sequenced in a study of blood T cell repertoires in COVID-19 (TCRdb year 2020). Libraries came from the immunoSEQ multiplex PCR assay. TCRdb retrieved this table from immuneACCESS and kept in-frame rearrangements only. Not all clones are present; in checked studies, unresolved V genes account for under half, and no reason is known for the remainder. The table for this sample lists 70,000 or so clones; more than 75% of them were counted only once. Together, the top ten hold about a tenth of the sample. Material: peripheral blood. The source of these receptors is a woman aged 18-29 years with acute or convalescent COVID-19.

V usage is TRBV9 and J usage is TRBJ1-1, with a weak D call TRBD1 (5 bases). The CDR3 is made up of 15 amino acids. Germline V gene sequence: CDR1 SGDLS, CDR2 YYNGEE. Trimming shortened V by 2 bases and J by 4 bases, and 15 bases separated the two germline ends. CDR3 protein: CASSVGQAGGTEAFF. Here the CDR3 DNA reads TGTGCCAGCAGCGTCGGGCAGGCGGGGGGCACTGAAGCTTTCTTT.

This clone occurred a few times. The chain carries TRBV2 and TRBJ1-5, with 7 bases fitting TRBD1. The CDR3 is 14 amino acids. V gave up 6 bases and J gave up 3 bases; unmatched junction bases: 5. Germline V gene data show CDR1 as SNHLY and CDR2 as FYNNEI. Here the CDR3 DNA reads TGTGCCAGCAGGACGGGGACAGTCAATCAGCCCCAGCATTTT. It translates to CASRTGTVNQPQHF.

The chain's CDR3 is CASSQDSGTGNTIYF. Here the CDR3 DNA reads TGCGCCAGCAGCCAAGATTCAGGGACTGGAAACACCATATATTTT. The gene calls are TRBV4-3 and TRBJ1-3, with D possibly TRBD1 on 5 matching bases. There are 15 residues in the CDR3. Between the trimmed V and J ends, which lost 0 bases and 2 bases, there was a span of 8 bases. From germline, CDR1 is LGHNA and CDR2 YSLEER.

V is TRBV6-2 or TRBV6-3 and J is TRBJ2-3; 13 positions match TRBD2. J gave up 5 bases and V 5 bases, and 16 bases lay outside the gene matches. Per germline, CDR1 MNHEY and CDR2 SVGEGT. This CDR3 has 19 amino acids. CDR3 in DNA: TGTGCCAGCAGTCCGGGACTAGCGGGAACCATTTATCACAGAGATACGCAGTATTTT. Its protein product is CASSPGLAGTIYHRDTQYF.

The rearrangement joins TRBV5-1 to TRBJ1-1, with unresolved D. Germline values: CDR1 SGHRS, CDR2 YFSETQ. V lost 0 bases and J lost 5, with 11 bases in between. This CDR3 has 14 residues. CDR3 residues: CASSLAGVTTEAFF. The CDR3 DNA is TGCGCCAGCAGCTTGGCCGGGGTTACGACTGAAGCTTTCTTT. The full variable domain, completed using reference TRBV5-1 and TRBJ1-1, is KAGVTQTPRYLIKTRGQQVTLSCSPISGHRSVSWYQQTPGQGLQFLFEYFSETQRNKGNFPGRFSGRQFSNSRSEMNVSTLELGDSALYLCASSLAGVTTEAFFGQGTRLTVV.

The chain joins TRBV7-2 to TRBJ1-1; 8 bases are shared with TRBD1. CDR1 SGHTA and CDR2 FQGNSA come from the germline V gene. V lost 5 bases, J lost 1 base, and 3 bases stayed unmatched. The CDR3 has 14 residues. CDR3 sequence (DNA): TGTGCCAGCAGCACAGGGGGTTGGAACACTGAAGCTTTCTTT. This gives the protein CASSTGGWNTEAFF. Full variable domain (rest looked up from reference TRBV7-2 and TRBJ1-1): GAGVSQSPSNKVTEKGKDVELRCDPISGHTALYWYRQSLGQGLEFLIYFQGNSAPDKSGLPSDRFSAERTGGSVSTLTIQRTQQEDSAVYLCASSTGGWNTEAFFGQGTRLTVV.

The V and J genes are TRBV30 and TRBJ1-1, with D unclear. The V gene's germline CDR1 is GTSNPN and CDR2 SVGIG (reference sequence). V lost 2 bases and J lost 4, with 8 bases in between. The CDR3 totals 12 residues. CDR3 loop: CAWSPGGTEAFF. CDR3 nucleotides: TGTGCCTGGAGTCCGGGAGGCACTGAAGCTTTCTTT. The variable domain in full, with the rest retrieved from reference TRBV30 and TRBJ1-1, is SQTIHQWPATLVQPVGSPLSLECTVEGTSNPNLYWYRQAAGRGLQLLFYSVGIGQISSEVPQNLSASRPQDRQFILSSKKLLLSDSGFYLCAWSPGGTEAFFGQGTRLTVV.

The chain combines TRBV7-6 with TRBJ1-1; 7 bases line up with TRBD1. Germline V gene sequence: CDR1 SGHVS, CDR2 FNYEAQ. With 3 bases clipped from V and 5 bases from J, the junction kept 6 bases outside the gene matches. The CDR3 consists of 14 residues. Here the CDR3 reads CASSLTGMLTEAFF. CDR3 DNA sequence: TGTGCCAGCAGCTTGACAGGGATGTTGACTGAAGCTTTCTTT.

The chain joins TRBV5-4 to TRBJ1-3; 8 bases map to TRBD1. Germline V gene data show CDR1 as SGHNT and CDR2 as YYREEE (reference sequence). J was trimmed by 0 bases and V by 4 bases; bases with no gene match: 15. This CDR3 is 19 amino acids long. The CDR3 region is CASSQRITGGMSSGNTIYF. As DNA, the CDR3 is TGTGCCAGCAGCCAGAGAATTACAGGGGGAATGAGCTCTGGAAACACCATATATTTT. Variable domain in full (rest from reference TRBV5-4 and TRBJ1-3): ETGVTQSPTHLIKTRGQQVTLRCSSQSGHNTVSWYQQALGQGPQFIFQYYREEENGRGNFPPRFSGLQFPNYSSELNVNALELDDSALYLCASSQRITGGMSSGNTIYFGEGSWLTVV.